One and the same sample provided the 2 T cell receptor beta chains below, sequenced in a study of Graves' ophthalmopathy and Graves' hyperthyroidism (dated by TCRdb to 2016 to 2019). The sequencing machine was an Illumina HiSeq 2000. For repertoire sequencing, the TCR beta CDR3 regions were amplified from RNA transcripts. A first-round RT-PCR used HTBI primers with the Qiagen OneStep RT-PCR kit, followed by a second-round multiplex PCR, size selection and purification. The public reads were reprocessed in TCRdb via fastp at Q25 and MiXCR, keeping in-frame beta chains. Every CDR3 protein is listed once, alongside the most common genes and DNA of its rows. Recorded for this sample are roughly 400,000 distinct CDR3 sequences; 15% of them occurred a single time. The ten most abundant clones make up roughly 7% of the sample. The sample taken for sequencing was peripheral blood. These receptors were obtained from a woman aged 18-30 years with stable Graves' hyperthyroidism. Donor details come from another sample of the same person, matched by shared clones.

Many counts were recorded for this clonotype. The chain combines TRBV7-2 with TRBJ2-5, with D possibly TRBD1 on 5 matching bases. V was cut by 3 bases and J by 4 bases, with 15 bases left in between. The CDR3 is made up of 15 amino acids. Germline-derived CDR1 and CDR2 are SGHTA and FQGNSA. In nucleotides, the CDR3 is TGTGCCAGCAGCTTGATGGGCCAAAGGGGAGAGACCCAGTACTTC. Encoded protein: CASSLMGQRGETQYF.

This clonotype showed up many times. The rearrangement joins TRBV7-2 to TRBJ1-5, with D unclear. Looked up from germline, CDR1 is SGHTA and CDR2 is FQGNSA. Trimming left V 5 bases short and J 7 bases short, with 12 bases between. CDR3 size: 13 residues. CDR3 in DNA: TGTGCCAGCAGCCCTGGCCATGGGCAGCCCCAGCATTTT. Translation: CASSPGHGQPQHF.